This T cell receptor beta chain was identified during a study of PD-1 blockade in classical Hodgkin lymphoma. Study-level information: Administration of nivolumab to patients was at 3 mg/kg intravenously every 2 weeks.

Study-level findings and limits: Those starting nivolumab under 1 year post-ASCT were excluded. The causes of the repertoire differences, possibly disease activity or prior therapy, remain undefined. Complete responders' baseline diversity resembled that of newly diagnosed patients.

Relapse was seen in all patients after autologous stem cell transplantation, and brentuximab vedotin exposure was variable. TCRdb keeps only in-frame clones here, not all; method: immunoSEQ multiplex PCR. The table includes roughly 70,000 clones, over 55% detected once. Remarks on this clone: What it recognizes is unknown.

This material consisted of peripheral blood mononuclear cells (PBMCs), taken before the second cycle of nivolumab. This clonotype originated in a human donor with classical Hodgkin lymphoma.

CDR3 sequence (DNA): TGCAGCGTTGAAGTAACAGGGGCAATCTATGGCTACACCTTC. As protein: CSVEVTGAIYGYTF. The V and J genes are TRBV29-1 and TRBJ1-2, with TRBD1 matching over 7 bases. The V gene end was trimmed by 1 base and the J gene end by 4 bases; junction bases not matched to a gene: 6. CDR3 length: 14 amino acids. The V gene's germline CDR1 is SQVTM and CDR2 ANQGSEA.